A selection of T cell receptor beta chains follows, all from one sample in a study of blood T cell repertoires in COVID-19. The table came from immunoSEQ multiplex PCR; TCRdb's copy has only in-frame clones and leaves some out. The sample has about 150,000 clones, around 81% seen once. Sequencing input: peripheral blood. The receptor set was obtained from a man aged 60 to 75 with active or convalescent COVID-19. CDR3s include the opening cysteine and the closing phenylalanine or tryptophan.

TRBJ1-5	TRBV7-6	CASSPKEKSQASPQPQHF
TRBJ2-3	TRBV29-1	CSVLVSGTRTDTQYF
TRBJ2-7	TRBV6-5	CASSYSTGGGYEQYF
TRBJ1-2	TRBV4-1	CASSHHPSNRGRNYGYTF
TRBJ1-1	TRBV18	CASSKEQGALNTEAFF
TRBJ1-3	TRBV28	CASSLRGQASGNTIYF
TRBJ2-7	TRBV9	CASSAGTSVTYEQYF
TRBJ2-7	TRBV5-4	CASSTGTGIAGVSYEQYF
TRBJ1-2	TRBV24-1	CATSQSFFYGYTF
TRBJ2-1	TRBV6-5	CATRSSYNEQFF
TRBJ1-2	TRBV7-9	CASSSRDRVPAGYTF
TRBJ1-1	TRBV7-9	CASSSEGGSTEAFF
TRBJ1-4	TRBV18	CASSPDRGEEKLFF
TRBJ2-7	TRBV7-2	CASSLSGTGSWEQYF
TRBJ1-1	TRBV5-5	CATSGGPANTEAFF
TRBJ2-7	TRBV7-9	CASSLNNRVGEQYF
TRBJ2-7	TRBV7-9	CASRKPGSSSYEQYF
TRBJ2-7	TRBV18	CASSPGTPYYEQYF
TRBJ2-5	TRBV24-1	CATSERDGYRETQYF
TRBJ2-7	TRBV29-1	CSVRETSYEQYF
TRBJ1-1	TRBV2	CASRGGQVTFF
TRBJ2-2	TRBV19	CASSTIETNTGELFF
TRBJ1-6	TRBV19	CASSVLFGNRGRSPLHF
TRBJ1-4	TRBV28	CASSGDSTNEKLFF
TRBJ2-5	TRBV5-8	CASTQPRGTSGSETQYF
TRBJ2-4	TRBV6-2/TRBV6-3	CASSPGQAKNIQYF
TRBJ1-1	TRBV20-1	CSASDMRGGEAFF
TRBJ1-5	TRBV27	CASSSSPGLLSNQPQHF
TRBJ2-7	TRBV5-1	CASSLDRGGYEQYF
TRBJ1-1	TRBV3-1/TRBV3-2	CASSQEWSEAFF
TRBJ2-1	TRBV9	CASSVGASEQFF